The 32 T cell receptor beta chains presented below share a single source sample, sequenced in a study of control samples from healthy donors and cancer patients. TCRdb keeps only in-frame clones here, not all; method: immunoSEQ multiplex PCR. The sample lists about 190,000 clones; around 93% were seen once. Sequencing input: blood. The receptor source for this set is a man aged 25 to 40 in good health.

V usage is TRBV10-3 and J usage is TRBJ2-7; 9 bases are a match to TRBD1. From germline, CDR1 is ENHRY and CDR2 SYGVKD. The length of the CDR3 is 15 residues. Trimming took 0 bases from V and 4 from J; bases not matched to a gene: 4. The CDR3 protein is CAISESGTGRYEQYF. The CDR3 DNA sequence: TGTGCCATCAGTGAGTCAGGGACAGGGAGATACGAGCAGTACTTC.

The chain couples TRBV5-1 to TRBJ1-6; D remains ambiguous. The CDR3 extends over 13 amino acids. The V end was cut by 0 bases, the J end by 7 bases, with 5 bases between. Per the germline V gene, CDR1 is SGHRS and CDR2 is YFSETQ. The CDR3 sequence: CASSLEENSPLHF. The CDR3 coding sequence is TGCGCCAGCAGCTTGGAGGAGAATTCACCCCTCCACTTT.

V gene TRBV20-1 combines with J gene TRBJ2-7; D not resolved. Germline V gene lookup returns CDR1 DFQATT and CDR2 SNEGSKA (reference sequence). CDR3 length: 13 residues. The V gene lost 5 bases and the J gene lost 4 bases, with 15 bases spanning the gap. The CDR3 loop is CSARDLGPYEQYF. Written as DNA, the CDR3 is TGCAGTGCTCGTGATCTAGGGCCATACGAGCAGTACTTC.

This chain connects TRBV27 to TRBJ1-1; D gene unclear. The CDR3 spans 19 residues. With 3 bases removed from V and 1 base from J, the gap between germline ends came to 24 bases. CDR1 is MNHEY and CDR2 is SMNVEV in the germline V gene (reference sequence). For the CDR3, the DNA is TGTGCCAGCAGTTTTCCGGTTCGTATAGGTTCTCATGAGAACACTGAAGCTTTCTTT. This encodes CASSFPVRIGSHENTEAFF.

J is TRBJ2-7 and V is TRBV5-6; a weak D match, TRBD1 (5 bases). CDR1 is SGHDT and CDR2 is YYEEEE in the germline V gene. CDR3 length: 12 amino acids. Trimming pared 4 bases from V and 6 bases from J, leaving 11 bases between. The CDR3 loop reads CASSLGQGEQYF. The CDR3 coding sequence is TGTGCCAGCAGCCTGGGGCAGGGCGAGCAGTACTTC.

This chain joins TRBV19 and TRBJ1-5, with D hard to call. Germline V gene data show CDR1 as LNHDA and CDR2 as SQIVND (reference sequence). The V and J ends lost 3 bases and 2 bases respectively, with 11 bases between them. This CDR3 is built from 15 residues. This CDR3 is CASSMEVYGNQPQHF. CDR3 nucleotide sequence: TGTGCCAGTAGTATGGAGGTATACGGCAATCAGCCCCAGCATTTT.

J is TRBJ2-2 and V is TRBV5-1; a weak D match, TRBD1 (5 bases). The V end was cut by 4 bases, the J end by 1 base, with 14 bases between. From germline, CDR1 is SGHRS and CDR2 YFSETQ. The CDR3 spans 16 residues. DNA of the CDR3: TGCGCCAGCAGCGTCAATCAGGGAAAGAACACCGGGGAGCTGTTTTTT. Translation gives CASSVNQGKNTGELFF.

The count of this clone is one. The chain employs TRBV6-5 and TRBJ1-5; D uncertain. The CDR3 loop spans 14 amino acids. CDR1 MNHEY and CDR2 SVGAGI come from the germline V gene. The V end lost 7 bases, the J end lost 2 bases, and 12 bases lay between the germline ends. The CDR3 here is CASNPRGGNQPQHF. In DNA, the CDR3 is TGTGCCAGCAATCCGAGAGGAGGCAATCAGCCCCAGCATTTT.

This chain links TRBV7-8 with TRBJ1-4; 8 bases align to TRBD1. Germline assignment: CDR1 SGHVS and CDR2 FQNEAQ. This CDR3 is built from 14 residues. The junction had 6 bases not matched to a gene; V was cut back by 5 bases and J by 7 bases. The CDR3 loop is CASSLSGQGEKLFF. CDR3 coding DNA: TGTGCCAGCAGCCTCTCCGGACAGGGTGAAAAACTGTTTTTT.

The chain employs TRBV3-1 (or the pseudogene TRBV3-2) and TRBJ1-4; D might be TRBD1 (6 bases). The germline V and J ends were trimmed by 3 bases and 10 bases, with 18 bases remaining between them. The CDR3 runs 15 residues. Germline CDR1 and CDR2: LGHDT and YNNKEL (reference sequence). The CDR3 DNA reads as TGTGCCAGCAGCCACGGAGTCACAGGGCTTGGAAAACTGTTTTTT. Translating gives CASSHGVTGLGKLFF.

The chain links TRBV11-3 to TRBJ2-1; no definite D call. The V gene's germline CDR1 is SGHNT and CDR2 YENEEA. V was pared by 2 bases and J by 2 bases, with 10 bases between. The CDR3 length is 15 residues. CDR3 amino acids: CASSLRTAPYNEQFF. The DNA for the CDR3 is TGTGCCAGCAGCTTAAGAACAGCTCCCTACAATGAGCAGTTCTTC.

The chain employs TRBV7-9 and TRBJ2-3; D not resolved. CDR3 length: 15 residues. CDR1 SEHNR and CDR2 FQNEAQ come from the germline V gene (reference sequence). V lost 7 bases and J lost 2, with 16 bases in between. CDR3: CASNPGPSDTDTQYF. The CDR3 nucleotides are TGTGCCAGCAACCCGGGCCCATCGGACACAGATACGCAGTATTTT.

V and J are TRBV5-4 and TRBJ2-7; TRBD1 aligns across 7 bases. Germline V lookup: CDR1 SGHNT, CDR2 YYREEE (reference sequence). This CDR3 region has 15 residues. V was pared by 6 bases and J by 4 bases, with 13 bases of the junction left unmatched. CDR3 DNA: TGTGCCAGCACCATATTGGGTGCCAGGGGGTACGAGCAGTACTTC. This encodes CASTILGARGYEQYF.

A single count supports this clone. The chain has TRBV12-5 and TRBJ2-7, with 7 bases fitting TRBD1. The CDR3 loop spans 12 amino acids. Trimming cost V 6 bases and J 3 bases; bases outside gene matches: 2. Germline CDR1 is LGHNT and CDR2 is FRNRAP. CDR3 loop: CASGGQNYEQYF. The CDR3, as DNA: TGTGCTAGTGGGGGACAGAACTACGAGCAGTACTTC.

This chain joins TRBV9 and TRBJ2-3; TRBD1 matches at 7 bases. V trimming: 4 bases; J trimming: 2 bases; junction bases outside the gene matches: 7. The CDR3 sequence is 15 residues long. Germline V gene lookup returns CDR1 SGDLS and CDR2 YYNGEE. The CDR3 sequence: CASSLRDRFTDTQYF. DNA for the CDR3: TGTGCCAGCAGCCTCCGGGACAGATTCACAGATACGCAGTATTTT. The variable domain in full, with the rest retrieved from reference TRBV9 and TRBJ2-3, is DSGVTQTPKHLITATGQRVTLRCSPRSGDLSVYWYQQSLDQGLQFLIQYYNGEERAKGNILERFSAQQFPDLHSELNLSSLELGDSALYFCASSLRDRFTDTQYFGPGTRLTVL.

The chain recombines TRBV19 with TRBJ1-3; 7 bases map to TRBD1. CDR1 and CDR2 (germline): LNHDA, SQIVND (reference sequence). The CDR3 runs 14 residues. V trimming: 3 bases; J trimming: 7 bases; junction bases outside the gene matches: 6. The CDR3 protein is CASSMTGWRNTIYF. CDR3 bases: TGTGCCAGTAGTATGACAGGGTGGCGCAACACCATATATTTT.

The chain links TRBV7-8 to TRBJ2-7, with 9 bases fitting TRBD1. The germline CDR1 and CDR2 sequences are SGHVS and FQNEAQ. The CDR3 has 14 amino acids. The ends lost 5 bases at V and 3 bases at J; junction bases unmatched: 5. CDR3 sequence (DNA): TGTGCCAGCAGCCTCCGGGACAGGGTCTACGAGCAGTACTTC. This gives the protein CASSLRDRVYEQYF. Full variable domain (remainder filled in from reference TRBV7-8 and TRBJ2-7): GAGVSQSPRYKVAKRGQDVALRCDPISGHVSLFWYQQALGQGPEFLTYFQNEAQLDKSGLPSDRFFAERPEGSVSTLKIQRTQQEDSAVYLCASSLRDRVYEQYFGPGTRLTVT.

The chain combines TRBV4-1 with TRBJ1-5; D ambiguous. This CDR3 contains 14 residues. Between the trimmed V and J ends, which lost 0 bases and 11 bases, there was a span of 14 bases. The germline gives CDR1 MGHRA, CDR2 YSYEKL. In DNA, the CDR3 is TGCGCCAGCAGCCAAGATGACTGGGATGGAACCCAGCATTTT. Protein product: CASSQDDWDGTQHF.

V and J are TRBV6-5 and TRBJ1-3; TRBD1 aligns across 10 bases. The germline gives CDR1 MNHEY, CDR2 SVGAGI. J was trimmed by 8 bases and V by 6 bases; bases with no gene match: 7. This CDR3 comprises 14 residues. The CDR3 is CASSSGQGGDTIYF. Written as DNA, the CDR3 is TGTGCCAGCAGCTCCGGACAGGGGGGAGACACCATATATTTT.

The CDR3 sequence: CASSSDGVIAANADTQYF. CDR3 DNA sequence: TGTGCCAGCAGCTCAGACGGGGTAATCGCGGCTAACGCAGATACGCAGTATTTT. The V call is TRBV7-9, the J call TRBJ2-3; D may be TRBD2 (5 bases). CDR1 and CDR2 (germline): SEHNR, FQNEAQ (reference sequence). V dropped 4 bases and J dropped 4 bases, with 24 bases sitting between them. The CDR3 spans 18 residues.

J is TRBJ1-2 and V is TRBV6-5; TRBD1 agrees at 8 bases. V dropped 2 bases and J dropped 8; count of bases not matched to a gene: 4. The CDR3 covers 13 residues. The germline gives CDR1 MNHEY, CDR2 SVGAGI. The CDR3 region has the DNA TGTGCCAGCAGTTACCGACAGGGGAGCGGCTACACCTTC. This codes for CASSYRQGSGYTF.

The V call is TRBV5-1, the J call TRBJ2-3; possibly TRBD2 for D (7 bases). CDR1 and CDR2 (germline): SGHRS, YFSETQ. The CDR3 sequence is 16 residues long. V shed 4 bases and J shed 2 bases, with 17 bases lying between them. The CDR3 reads CASSSGTSRSTDTQYF. The CDR3 DNA reads TGCGCCAGCAGCAGCGGGACATCGAGATCCACAGATACGCAGTATTTT.

The chain employs TRBV2 and TRBJ2-1; TRBD2 is a possible D gene (5 bases). V lost 8 bases and J lost 5, with 19 bases in between. The CDR3 runs 15 residues. CDR1 is SNHLY, CDR2 FYNNEI, per germline. The CDR3 reads CASRSWRTPDNEQFF. The CDR3 DNA sequence: TGTGCCAGCCGAAGTTGGAGGACTCCCGACAATGAGCAGTTCTTC.

This chain uses TRBV2 with TRBJ1-1; TRBD1 is a possible D gene (5 bases). Germline V lookup: CDR1 SNHLY, CDR2 FYNNEI. The ends were cut back, 6 bases at V and 0 bases at J, with 8 bases in the middle. The length of the CDR3 is 13 residues. The chain's CDR3 is CASRATVNTEAFF. DNA of the CDR3: TGTGCCAGCAGGGCGACAGTGAACACTGAAGCTTTCTTT.

The gene calls are TRBV19 and TRBJ1-1, with TRBD1 matching over 10 bases. The CDR3 covers 15 residues. V shed 5 bases and J 7 bases; nucleotides not matched to a gene: 10. CDR1 LNHDA and CDR2 SQIVND come from the germline V gene (reference sequence). CDR3 in amino acids: CASSPRGQGWGEAFF. The CDR3 DNA is TGTGCCAGTAGTCCCCGGGGACAGGGGTGGGGTGAAGCTTTCTTT.

The chain couples TRBV2 to TRBJ1-2; D is possibly TRBD1 (5 bases). With 3 bases removed from V and 4 bases from J, the gap between germline ends came to 18 bases. From germline, CDR1 is SNHLY and CDR2 FYNNEI. The CDR3 is 16 amino acids. The CDR3, as DNA: TGTGCCAGCAGTGAGGGGCGGGGCTTTAGTGGCTATGGCTACACCTTC. Its protein is CASSEGRGFSGYGYTF. Full variable domain (rest looked up from reference TRBV2 and TRBJ1-2): EPEVTQTPSHQVTQMGQEVILRCVPISNHLYFYWYRQILGQKVEFLVSFYNNEISEKSEIFDDQFSVERPDGSNFTLKIRSTKLEDSAMYFCASSEGRGFSGYGYTFGSGTRLTVV.

The chain recombines TRBV7-2 with TRBJ2-7; tentative D call: TRBD1 (6 bases). Germline V gives CDR1 SGHTA, CDR2 FQGNSA. The CDR3 contains 11 residues. V was clipped by 5 bases and J by 6 bases, with 8 bases between them. The CDR3 DNA follows: TGTGCCAGCAGCCAGGGGTTCGAGCAGTACTTC. It translates to CASSQGFEQYF.

The chain carries TRBV15 and TRBJ1-2; D remains ambiguous. The CDR3 extends over 12 amino acids. With 3 bases removed from V and 8 bases from J, the gap between germline ends came to 10 bases. The germline V gene encodes CDR1 LNHNV and CDR2 YYDKDF (reference sequence). The CDR3 reads CATSSGLDGYTF. The CDR3 DNA follows: TGTGCCACCAGCAGCGGACTCGACGGCTACACCTTC. Complete variable domain (other parts from reference TRBV15 and TRBJ1-2): DAMVIQNPRYQVTQFGKPVTLSCSQTLNHNVMYWYQQKSSQAPKLLFHYYDKDFNNEADTPDNFQSRRPNTSFCFLDIRSPGLGDTAMYLCATSSGLDGYTFGSGTRLTVV.

This chain joins TRBV6-5 and TRBJ1-4, with 8 bases matching TRBD1. Germline-derived CDR1 and CDR2 are MNHEY and SVGAGI. Unmatched junction bases numbered 6, after V lost 2 bases and J lost 7 bases. This CDR3 is 15 amino acids long. CDR3 bases: TGTGCCAGCAGTTACAACGCAGGGGGCGGTGAAAAACTGTTTTTT. Encoded protein: CASSYNAGGGEKLFF.

The chain uses TRBV2 and TRBJ2-7; 9 bases match TRBD2. The V gene's germline CDR1 is SNHLY and CDR2 FYNNEI. The CDR3 is 13 residues long. Germline trimming cut 5 bases from V and 4 bases from J; bases unmatched to any gene: 3. CDR3 DNA sequence: TGTGCCAGCAGTTCTAGCGGGGTATACGAGCAGTACTTC. This translates into CASSSSGVYEQYF.

The chain recombines TRBV5-1 with TRBJ1-6, with a weak D call TRBD1 (6 bases). The germline gives CDR1 SGHRS, CDR2 YFSETQ. V lost 2 bases, J lost 0 bases, and 15 bases lay in between. This CDR3 comprises 18 residues. The CDR3 region has the DNA TGCGCCAGCAGCTTAGGGGGGGACTCTCGCTCCTATAATTCACCCCTCCACTTT. Amino acids: CASSLGGDSRSYNSPLHF.

The chain has TRBV11-3 and TRBJ1-3; D possibly corresponds to TRBD1 (5 bases). CDR3 length: 14 amino acids. Germline V gene sequence: CDR1 SGHNT, CDR2 YENEEA. The V end lost 2 bases, the J end lost 2 bases, and 7 bases lay between the germline ends. The CDR3 sequence is CASSLRGAGNTIYF. The CDR3 coding sequence is TGTGCCAGCAGCTTACGGGGGGCTGGAAACACCATATATTTT.